The clone carrying this T cell receptor (beta chain) was seen ten or more times. The sample is drawn from a study of T cells after yellow fever vaccination. CDR3 length: 14 residues. Looked up from germline, CDR1 is MNHEY and CDR2 is SVGEGT. The V gene lost 7 bases and the J gene lost 1 base, with 12 bases spanning the gap. The TCR cDNA carried a universal primer site and UMIs from 5'RACE template switching. From the 5' RACE reads, TCRdb called clonotypes with MiXCR, one entry per CDR3 protein. The sample holds 300,000 or so distinct CDR3 sequences; around 3.9% are singletons and the top ten take approximately 24%.

The chain carries TRBV6-2 or TRBV6-3 and TRBJ2-3; D gene uncertain. The source of this sequence is a man aged 18 to 30 who received the YFV17D yellow fever vaccine. The source material was PBMCs, sampled 5 days after the yellow fever booster vaccination. The CDR3: CASMSERRTDTQYF. In DNA, the CDR3 is TGTGCCAGCATGTCGGAGAGACGCACAGATACGCAGTATTTT.